Listed below are T cell receptor beta chains from one sample, sequenced in a study of cytomegalovirus exposure and HLA in healthy donors. Sequencing used immunoSEQ multiplex PCR; TCRdb keeps in-frame clones, though not all of them. This sample has fewer than 110,000 clones, with under 85% found just once. Sequencing input: PBMCs. These receptors all come from a woman aged 40 to 55 in good health and CMV-seronegative. The CDR3 runs from the conserved cysteine through the conserved F or W.

V gene: TRBV6-5; J gene: TRBJ1-2; CDR3 protein: CASRRQGADYGYTF
V gene: TRBV2; J gene: TRBJ1-2; CDR3 protein: CASSVDSNYGYTF
V gene: TRBV29-1; J gene: TRBJ1-1; CDR3 protein: CSVGEVSEAFF
V gene: TRBV7-7; J gene: TRBJ2-5; CDR3 protein: CASSPVVGGETQYF
V gene: TRBV7-2; J gene: TRBJ2-3; CDR3 protein: CASDAGRGDTQYF
V gene: TRBV28; J gene: TRBJ2-5; CDR3 protein: CASSLGREKTQYF
V gene: TRBV6-5; J gene: TRBJ2-2; CDR3 protein: CASAPSRDTGELFF
V gene: TRBV18; J gene: TRBJ2-2; CDR3 protein: CASSPGQSTGELFF
V gene: TRBV2; J gene: TRBJ2-7; CDR3 protein: CASNTASGTYEQYF
V gene: TRBV7-9; J gene: TRBJ2-5; CDR3 protein: CASSSGRPQETQYF
V gene: TRBV5-4; J gene: TRBJ2-1; CDR3 protein: CASSWGGEQFF
V gene: TRBV4-1; J gene: TRBJ2-2; CDR3 protein: CASSRVGGRDTGELFF
V gene: TRBV18; J gene: TRBJ1-2; CDR3 protein: CASSPNTANYGYTF
V gene: TRBV28; J gene: TRBJ2-7; CDR3 protein: CASSSWTSGPYEQYF
V gene: TRBV15; J gene: TRBJ2-3; CDR3 protein: CATSAVLTDSSTDTQYF
V gene: TRBV9; J gene: TRBJ2-5; CDR3 protein: CASSVGAGPQETQYF
V gene: TRBV28; J gene: TRBJ2-1; CDR3 protein: CASSPRDGTSGYNEQFF
V gene: TRBV6-4; J gene: TRBJ2-3; CDR3 protein: CASSDGGGATDTQYF
V gene: TRBV5-4; J gene: TRBJ1-1; CDR3 protein: CASSLTGVDTEAFF
V gene: TRBV6-1; J gene: TRBJ2-5; CDR3 protein: CASSIRDIQETQYF
V gene: TRBV10-3; J gene: TRBJ2-3; CDR3 protein: CAISESARGDTDTQYF
V gene: TRBV5-8; J gene: TRBJ2-5; CDR3 protein: CASSLQGTETQYF
V gene: TRBV27; J gene: TRBJ2-1; CDR3 protein: CASSLERRTGGIEQFF
V gene: TRBV11-3; J gene: TRBJ2-3; CDR3 protein: CASSSEGQDTQYF
V gene: TRBV6-1; J gene: TRBJ2-1; CDR3 protein: CASSETTGGSYNEQFF
V gene: TRBV12-5; J gene: TRBJ2-1; CDR3 protein: CASGLGAGPNEQFF
V gene: TRBV11-2; J gene: TRBJ2-2; CDR3 protein: CASSLALRGRLNTGELFF
V gene: TRBV2; J gene: TRBJ1-1; CDR3 protein: CASKDRGLAEAFF
V gene: TRBV7-9; J gene: TRBJ2-7; CDR3 protein: CASSSRQGSYEQYF
V gene: TRBV9; J gene: TRBJ2-3; CDR3 protein: CASSVGGGSTDTQYF
V gene: TRBV13; J gene: TRBJ2-1; CDR3 protein: CASSLGLAPYNEQFF
V gene: TRBV9; J gene: TRBJ2-7; CDR3 protein: CASSVGGRDHGQYF
V gene: TRBV5-1; J gene: TRBJ2-7; CDR3 protein: CASSAGGSGYEQYF
V gene: TRBV27; J gene: TRBJ2-1; CDR3 protein: CASSVSGNEQFF
V gene: TRBV10-1; J gene: TRBJ2-5; CDR3 protein: CASSVHSQETQYF
V gene: TRBV5-1; J gene: TRBJ1-1; CDR3 protein: CASSFGGQGGTEAFF
V gene: TRBV19; J gene: TRBJ1-1; CDR3 protein: CASSIPLRGAGETEAFF
V gene: TRBV7-2; J gene: NA; CDR3 protein: CASSSAGAVAYEQYF
V gene: TRBV7-9; J gene: TRBJ2-2; CDR3 protein: CSSSFRGSSSGELFF
V gene: TRBV7-9; J gene: TRBJ1-1; CDR3 protein: CASSPWTGGVTEAFF